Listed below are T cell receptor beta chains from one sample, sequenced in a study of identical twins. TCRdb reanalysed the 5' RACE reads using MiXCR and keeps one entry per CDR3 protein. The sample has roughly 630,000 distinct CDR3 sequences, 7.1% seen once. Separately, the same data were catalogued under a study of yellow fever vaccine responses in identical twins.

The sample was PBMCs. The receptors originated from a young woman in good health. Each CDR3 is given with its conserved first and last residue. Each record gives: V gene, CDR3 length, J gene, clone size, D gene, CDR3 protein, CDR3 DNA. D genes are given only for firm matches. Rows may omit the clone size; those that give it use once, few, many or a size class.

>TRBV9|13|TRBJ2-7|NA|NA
CASSVDGKGEQYF
TGTGCCAGCAGCGTAGACGGAAAAGGCGAGCAGTACTTC
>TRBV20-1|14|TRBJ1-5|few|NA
CSALTEHSNQPQHF
TGCAGTGCTCTGACCGAACATAGCAATCAGCCCCAGCATTTT
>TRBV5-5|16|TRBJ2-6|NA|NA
CASSSHSSSGANVLTF
TGTGCCAGCAGCTCCCATTCTAGCTCTGGGGCCAACGTCCTGACTTTC
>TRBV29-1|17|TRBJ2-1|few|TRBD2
CSVGGLAGGTSYNEQFF
TGCAGCGTTGGGGGCTTAGCGGGAGGCACCTCCTACAATGAGCAGTTCTTC
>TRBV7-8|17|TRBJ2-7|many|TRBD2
CASGPMGLAGGSYEQYF
TGTGCCAGCGGACCCATGGGACTAGCGGGAGGTTCCTACGAGCAGTACTTC
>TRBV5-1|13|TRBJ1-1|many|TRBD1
CASRGGGRTEAFF
TGCGCCAGCAGGGGAGGGGGCCGGACTGAAGCTTTCTTT
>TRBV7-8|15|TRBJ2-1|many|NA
CASSLRTASYNEQFF
TGTGCCAGCAGCTTACGGACTGCATCCTACAATGAGCAGTTCTTC
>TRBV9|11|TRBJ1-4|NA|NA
CASSSQGGLFF
TGTGCCAGCAGTTCTCAGGGAGGACTGTTTTTT
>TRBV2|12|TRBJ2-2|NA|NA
CASNTDTGELFF
TGTGCCAGTAACACTGACACCGGGGAGCTGTTTTTT
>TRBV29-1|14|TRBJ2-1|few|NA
CSVETRLTYNEQFF
TGCAGCGTTGAGACTAGATTAACCTACAATGAGCAGTTCTTC
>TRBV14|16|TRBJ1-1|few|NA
CASSQRVTAPNTEAFF
TGTGCCAGCAGCCAGCGGGTGACAGCCCCGAACACTGAAGCTTTCTTT
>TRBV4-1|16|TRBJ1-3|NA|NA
CASSQGVGRTGNTIYF
TGCGCCAGCAGCCAAGGTGTGGGGAGGACTGGAAACACCATATATTTT
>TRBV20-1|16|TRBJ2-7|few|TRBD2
CSARDGLAGPRGEQYF
TGCAGTGCTAGGGACGGACTAGCGGGTCCCCGCGGCGAGCAGTACTTC
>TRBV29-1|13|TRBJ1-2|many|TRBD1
CSVTLDRDYGYTF
TGCAGCGTGACCCTGGACAGGGACTATGGCTACACCTTC
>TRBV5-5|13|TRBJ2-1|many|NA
CASSRLSYNEQFF
TGTGCCAGCAGCCGGCTCTCCTACAATGAGCAGTTCTTC
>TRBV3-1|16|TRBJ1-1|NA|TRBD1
CASSNAGTGLNTEAFF
TGTGCCAGCAGCAACGCCGGGACAGGGTTGAACACTGAAGCTTTCTTT
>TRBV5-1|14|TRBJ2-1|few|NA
CASSPSGVANEQFF
TGCGCCAGCAGCCCCTCGGGAGTAGCCAATGAGCAGTTCTTC
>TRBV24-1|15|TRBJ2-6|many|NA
CATSEPLSGANVLTF
TGTGCCACCAGTGAACCCCTCTCTGGGGCCAACGTCCTGACTTTC
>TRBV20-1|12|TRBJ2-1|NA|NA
CSAPPRGDEQFF
TGCAGTGCTCCACCGAGAGGGGATGAGCAGTTCTTC
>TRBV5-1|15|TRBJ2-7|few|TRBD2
CASNTGSGSSYEQYF
TGCGCCAGCAACACCGGTAGCGGGAGCTCCTACGAGCAGTACTTC
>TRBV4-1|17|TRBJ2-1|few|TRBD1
CASSQADGTGNLNEQFF
TGCGCCAGCAGCCAAGCGGACGGGACAGGGAATCTCAATGAGCAGTTCTTC
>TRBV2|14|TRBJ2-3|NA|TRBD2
CASAAGGSTDTQYF
TGTGCCAGCGCCGCGGGGGGAAGCACAGATACGCAGTATTTT